This entry features one TCR beta chain sequence. V lost 4 bases, J lost 5 bases, and 12 bases lay in between. This CDR3 is built from 13 residues. Germline V gene lookup returns CDR1 SQVTM and CDR2 ANQGSEA. Using immunoSEQ multiplex PCR, the repertoire was profiled, and TCRdb retains in-frame clones only, with some absent. The table records around 92,000 clones, about 93% of them present only once. This entry comes from a study of T cell changes during pregnancy in multiple sclerosis. The input for sequencing was peripheral blood, taken in the first trimester of pregnancy. The chain carries TRBV29-1 and TRBJ1-5, with a possible D match to TRBD1 (5 bases). The TCR was taken from a female donor with multiple sclerosis, enrolled in a pregnancy study. The CDR3 region is CSVGGLGDQPQHF. CDR3 nucleotides: TGCAGCGTTGGAGGCCTAGGGGATCAGCCCCAGCATTTT.